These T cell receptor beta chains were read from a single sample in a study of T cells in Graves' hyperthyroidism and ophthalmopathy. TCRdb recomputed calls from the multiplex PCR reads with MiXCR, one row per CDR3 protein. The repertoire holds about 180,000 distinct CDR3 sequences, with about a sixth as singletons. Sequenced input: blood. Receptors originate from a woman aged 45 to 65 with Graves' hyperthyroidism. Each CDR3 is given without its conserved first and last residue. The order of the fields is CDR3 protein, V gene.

SAREAGGIGYT,TRBV20-1
ASTSAADTQY,TRBV12-3/TRBV12-4
ASSSVWGRNTEAF,TRBV5-6
ASIVGQLPFTEAF,TRBV27
ASRRDTLNYGYT,TRBV6-1
ASSLGTGSYNEQF,TRBV6-1
ASSHHRSGELF,TRBV6-1
ASRPDFSYEQY,TRBV5-1
ASSQPGTGEQY,TRBV3-1
ASRASTYNEQF,TRBV19
ASSEFGRGGKETQY,TRBV25-1
ASSLNRGIRGETQY,TRBV11-2
ASSFGRSHTQY,TRBV11-1
ASSWGGTDNSPLH,TRBV13
ASSMTEGYNSPLH,TRBV7-6
SVEVGLGNQPQH,TRBV29-1
ASSLRAQGTNTGELF,TRBV11-2
ASSLREGGLYEQY,TRBV7-2
ASSQALGAGEPQH,TRBV3-1
ASSDVGGQPQH,TRBV9
ASSFPGTAAYEQY,TRBV28
ATSSRVTVTEAF,TRBV15
ASSEKQGPNYGYT,TRBV6-1